This T cell receptor (beta chain) is from a study of Tregs in tolerant kidney transplant recipients. Study-level points and caveats: Findings come from small patient numbers and require larger validation.

Comment on this clone: Its specificity is unknown.

Thawed PBMCs were FACS-sorted into unstimulated CD4+CD25+CD127- regulatory T cells, CD4+CD25- non-regulatory cells, CD4 and CD8 cells. Clones were sequenced by immunoSEQ multiplex PCR, and TCRdb holds only the in-frame ones, with some missing. Seen here are about 240,000 clones, 65% to 85% observed once, and the top ten hold around 0.61%. Trimming left V 1 base short and J 0 bases short, with 12 bases between. Germline lookup yields CDR1 KGHSH and CDR2 LQKENI. This CDR3 contains 17 residues. The clonotype originates from a human donor in good health. The chain employs TRBV18 and TRBJ2-2; D perhaps matches TRBD2 (6 bases). Sequencing was performed on CD4+ T cells from blood. The CDR3 loop reads CASSPLGGNTNTGELFF. CDR3 nucleotides: TGTGCCAGCTCACCACTCGGCGGGAACACGAACACCGGGGAGCTGTTTTTT.